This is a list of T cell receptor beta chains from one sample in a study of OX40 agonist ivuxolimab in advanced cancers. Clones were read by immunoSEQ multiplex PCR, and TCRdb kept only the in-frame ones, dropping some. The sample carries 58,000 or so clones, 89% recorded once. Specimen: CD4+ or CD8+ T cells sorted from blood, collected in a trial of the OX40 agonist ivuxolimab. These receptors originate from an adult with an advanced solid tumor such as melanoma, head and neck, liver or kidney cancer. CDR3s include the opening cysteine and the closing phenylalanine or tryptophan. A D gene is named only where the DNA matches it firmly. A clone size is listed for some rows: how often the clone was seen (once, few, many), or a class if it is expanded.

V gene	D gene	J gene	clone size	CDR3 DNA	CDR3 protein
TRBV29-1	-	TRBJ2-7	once	TGCAGCGTTGGACACAGCTACGAGCAGTACTTC	CSVGHSYEQYF
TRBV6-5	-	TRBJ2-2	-	TGTGCCAGCAGTTACAATTCGAACACCGGGGAGCTGTTTTTT	CASSYNSNTGELFF
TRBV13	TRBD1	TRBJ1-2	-	TGTGCCAGCAGCTTGGACAGGGGGGACTATGGCTACACCTTC	CASSLDRGDYGYTF
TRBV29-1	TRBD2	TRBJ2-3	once	TGCAGCGTCGGAGGACTAGCGGAGTTCACAGATACGCAGTATTTT	CSVGGLAEFTDTQYF
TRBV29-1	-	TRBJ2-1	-	TGCAGCGTCCAGGGGTACAATGAGCAGTTCTTC	CSVQGYNEQFF
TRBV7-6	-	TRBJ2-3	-	TGTGCCAGCAGCTTAGCGCCAGCGTTGGGAGATACGCAGTATTTT	CASSLAPALGDTQYF
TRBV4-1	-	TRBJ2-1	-	TGCGCCAGCAGCCCCGTCGGAGAACCATACAATGAGCAGTTCTTC	CASSPVGEPYNEQFF
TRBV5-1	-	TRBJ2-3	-	TGCGCCAGCACCGTAGCGGACTTTAGCACAGATACGCAGTATTTT	CASTVADFSTDTQYF
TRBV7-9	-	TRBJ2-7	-	TGTGCCAGCAGCTTAGTCCCGGACCTCTCCTACGAGCAGTACTTC	CASSLVPDLSYEQYF
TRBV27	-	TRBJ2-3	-	TGTGCCAGCAGTCCTCCCGGCGGTGCGCAGTATTTT	CASSPPGGAQYF
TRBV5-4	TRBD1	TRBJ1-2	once	TGTGCCAGCAGCCAGGGGACAGGGGGGGCGTATGGCTACACCTTC	CASSQGTGGAYGYTF
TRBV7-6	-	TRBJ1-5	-	TGTGCCAGCAGCCAACAGGGACAGCCCCAGCATTTT	CASSQQGQPQHF
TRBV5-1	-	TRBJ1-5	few	TGCGCCAGCAGCCCGCTCGCCGATCAGCCCCAGCATTTT	CASSPLADQPQHF
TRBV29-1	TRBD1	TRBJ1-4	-	TGCAGCGTAACAGGGGAGTCGTGGGTAGGTGAAAAACTGTTTTTT	CSVTGESWVGEKLFF
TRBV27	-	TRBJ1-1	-	TGTGCCAGCAGTTTATCGTTTGGGGGTTTGGGCACTGAAGCTTTCTTT	CASSLSFGGLGTEAFF
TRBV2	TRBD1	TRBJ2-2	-	TGTGCCAGCAGACCCGGACAGGGGACAACCGGGGAGCTGTTTTTT	CASRPGQGTTGELFF
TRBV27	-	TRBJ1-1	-	TGTGCCAGCAGCCCAAAGGTTTCCACTGAAGCTTTCTTT	CASSPKVSTEAFF
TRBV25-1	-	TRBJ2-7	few	TGTGCCAGCAGTGTGGGTACGTACGAGCAGTACTTC	CASSVGTYEQYF
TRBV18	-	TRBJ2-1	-	TGTGCCAGCTCAGCCGGGACCACTAATTACAATGAGCAGTTCTTC	CASSAGTTNYNEQFF
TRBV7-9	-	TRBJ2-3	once	TGTGCCAGCAGCTCCGGACACGTACGTGACACAGATACGCAGTATTTT	CASSSGHVRDTDTQYF
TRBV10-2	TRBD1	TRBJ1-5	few	TGCGCCAGTACCCGGGACAGGGGCCAGCCCCAGCATTTT	CASTRDRGQPQHF